This record covers a single T cell receptor (beta chain). The data derive from a study of cytomegalovirus exposure and HLA in healthy donors. V lost 1 base to trimming and J lost 13 bases, with 16 bases between them. The germline V gene encodes CDR1 SGHTA and CDR2 FQGNSA. The CDR3 covers 14 residues. PCR primers comprised 60 Vbeta and 13 Jbeta primers. The table came from immunoSEQ multiplex PCR; TCRdb's copy has only in-frame clones and leaves some out. The sample lists 150,000 to 200,000 clones, 76% occurring once. The V call is TRBV7-2, the J call TRBJ1-4; no firm D call. Material: PBMCs. The clonotype originates from a man between 18 and 35 years old in good health and CMV-seronegative. In nucleotides, the CDR3 is TGTGCCAGCAGCTTAGTACTGGTCCCACCGGTACTGTTTTTT. Translation: CASSLVLVPPVLFF.